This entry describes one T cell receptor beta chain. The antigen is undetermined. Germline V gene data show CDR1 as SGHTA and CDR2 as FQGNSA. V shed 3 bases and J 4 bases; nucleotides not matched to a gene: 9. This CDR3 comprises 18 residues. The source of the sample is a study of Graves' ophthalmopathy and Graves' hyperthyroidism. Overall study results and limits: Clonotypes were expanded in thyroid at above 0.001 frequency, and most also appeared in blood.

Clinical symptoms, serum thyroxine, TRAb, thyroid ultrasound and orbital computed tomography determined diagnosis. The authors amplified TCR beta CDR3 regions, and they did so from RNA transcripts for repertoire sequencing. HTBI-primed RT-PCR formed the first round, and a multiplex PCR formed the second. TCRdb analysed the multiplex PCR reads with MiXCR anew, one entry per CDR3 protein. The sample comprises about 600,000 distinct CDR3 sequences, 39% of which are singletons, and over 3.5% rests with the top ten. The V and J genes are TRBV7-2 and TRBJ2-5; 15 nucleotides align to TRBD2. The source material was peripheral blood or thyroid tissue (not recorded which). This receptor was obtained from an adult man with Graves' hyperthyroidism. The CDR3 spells CASSFGTSGGLAGETQYF. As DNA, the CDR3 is TGTGCCAGCAGCTTCGGGACTAGCGGGGGGCTAGCTGGAGAGACCCAGTACTTC.